Each of the 32 T cell receptor beta chains below was sequenced from the same sample in a study of regulatory and conventional T cells in breast cancer. From the PCR reads, TCRdb called clonotypes with MiXCR, one entry per CDR3 protein. The repertoire holds under 20,000 distinct CDR3 sequences, with 25% to 40% as singletons. The sequenced sample consisted of conventional T cells from blood. Every receptor here comes from a female donor in good health.

V gene TRBV7-8 combines with J gene TRBJ1-1; TRBD1 agrees at 7 bases. The CDR3 length is 15 residues. Germline CDR1 SGHVS, CDR2 FQNEAQ. V lost 5 bases, J lost 2 bases, and 8 bases stayed unmatched. The CDR3 spells CASSPPGTENTEAFF. The CDR3 DNA reads as TGTGCCAGCAGCCCACCGGGGACAGAAAACACTGAAGCTTTCTTT.

This rearrangement joins TRBV7-9 to TRBJ1-6; D gene unclear. The CDR3 is made up of 13 amino acids. V lost 5 bases, J lost 7 bases, and 9 bases lay in between. Germline-derived CDR1 and CDR2 are SEHNR and FQNEAQ (reference sequence). Written as DNA, the CDR3 is TGTGCCAGCAGCCCCGGAGGGAATTCACCCCTCCACTTT. Its translation: CASSPGGNSPLHF.

This clonotype was found a few times. The CDR3 region is CSAPADGGGSLSGNTIYF. CDR3 bases: TGCAGTGCCCCCGCTGATGGGGGGGGGAGTCTCTCTGGAAACACCATATATTTT. V and J are TRBV20-1 and TRBJ1-3, with a possible D match to TRBD1 (5 bases). Germline lookup yields CDR1 DFQATT and CDR2 SNEGSKA (reference sequence). This CDR3 is 18 amino acids long. Trimming left V 6 bases short and J 0 bases short, with 24 bases between.

This clonotype showed up many times. V gene TRBV12-3 or TRBV12-4 combines with J gene TRBJ1-2, with 8 positions matching TRBD1. V gave up 6 bases and J gave up 0 bases; unmatched junction bases: 9. The CDR3 covers 16 residues. In DNA form, the CDR3 reads TGTGCCAGCAGAATAGGACAGGGACAAGCTAACTATGGCTACACCTTC. It codes for CASRIGQGQANYGYTF.

Concerning this clonotype itself: This may be a read error: a much more frequent sequence differs by one nucleotide. This chain joins TRBV6-5 and TRBJ1-2, with D possibly TRBD1 on 5 matching bases. V shed 4 bases and J shed 8 bases, with 14 bases lying between them. Germline V lookup: CDR1 MNHEY, CDR2 SVGAGI. CDR3 length: 13 residues. CDR3 DNA: TGTGCCAGCAGTTGCGTTTCAGGGAAAGGCTACACCTTC. Protein product: CASSCVSGKGYTF.

The chain carries TRBV4-2 and TRBJ2-4; 13 bases are a match to TRBD2. CDR1 and CDR2 (germline): LGHNA, YNFKEQ. The V gene end was trimmed by 4 bases and the J gene end by 0 bases; junction bases not matched to a gene: 9. There are 19 residues in the CDR3. As DNA, the CDR3 is TGTGCCAGCAGCCCCAAAACTAGCGGGAGGGCCGAAGCCAAAAACATTCAGTACTTC. Translating it yields CASSPKTSGRAEAKNIQYF.

This clonotype was detected many times. The gene calls are TRBV4-1 and TRBJ2-7; no firm D call. The CDR3 has 16 residues. Germline V lookup: CDR1 MGHRA, CDR2 YSYEKL. V lost 0 bases, J lost 5 bases, and 17 bases lay in between. CDR3 sequence: CASSQEATVSINEQYF. The CDR3 bases are TGCGCCAGCAGCCAAGAGGCAACAGTTTCGATCAACGAGCAGTACTTC.

This clonotype was seen a few times. This chain links TRBV28 with TRBJ2-4; 8 nucleotides line up with TRBD1. The junction had 7 bases not matched to a gene; V was cut back by 6 bases and J by 6 bases. The V gene's germline CDR1 is MDHEN and CDR2 SYDVKM. CDR3 length: 14 residues. CDR3 region: CASSTRTGINIQYF. In nucleotides, the CDR3 is TGTGCCAGCAGCACAAGGACAGGGATAAACATTCAGTACTTC.

This chain links TRBV19 with TRBJ2-5; TRBD1 might be the D (5 bases). Germline CDR1 and CDR2: LNHDA and SQIVND (reference sequence). V gave up 6 bases and J gave up 5 bases, with 22 bases separating them. This CDR3 contains 16 residues. CDR3 sequence (DNA): TGTGCCAGTAGCACTATCACTGACAGATGGAAGGAGACCCAGTACTTC. Amino acid sequence: CASSTITDRWKETQYF.

The chain is built from TRBV5-1 and TRBJ1-1; TRBD1 matches at 9 bases. CDR1 and CDR2 from the germline V gene are SGHRS and YFSETQ. CDR3 length: 14 residues. V shed 4 bases, J shed 4 bases, and the junction held 5 bases outside the gene matches. The chain's CDR3 is CASSVTGGGTEAFF. In nucleotides, the CDR3 is TGCGCCAGCAGCGTGACAGGGGGGGGCACTGAAGCTTTCTTT.

This clonotype is medium-sized by share. This chain connects TRBV29-1 to TRBJ2-4; 9 positions agree with TRBD1. J gave up 0 bases and V 5 bases, and 5 bases lay outside the gene matches. Germline lookup yields CDR1 SQVTM and CDR2 ANQGSEA. The length of the CDR3 is 15 residues. In DNA, the CDR3 is TGCAGCGTTACACAGGGGGCTGGAGCCAAAAACATTCAGTACTTC. Translated, it gives CSVTQGAGAKNIQYF.

This chain links TRBV4-1 with TRBJ2-2, with no clear D. Germline V lookup: CDR1 MGHRA, CDR2 YSYEKL. The CDR3 is 16 amino acids. The germline V and J ends were trimmed by 1 base and 3 bases, with 12 bases remaining between them. CDR3 protein: CASSQAGGGYTGELFF. DNA of the CDR3: TGCGCCAGCAGCCAAGCCGGCGGTGGGTACACCGGGGAGCTGTTTTTT.

This chain uses TRBV21-1 with TRBJ2-3; the DNA was not compared with TRBD1, the D call given in the table. TRBV21-1 is reported as a pseudogene. The CDR3 length is 14 residues. The chain's CDR3 is CANKRGGGTDTQYF. CDR3 DNA: TGTGCCAACAAACGGGGCGGAGGGACAGATACGCAGTATTTT.

The chain has TRBV7-9 and TRBJ2-7, with 16 positions matching TRBD2. This CDR3 is built from 18 residues. V was pared by 5 bases and J by 2 bases, with 9 bases of the junction left unmatched. Germline lookup yields CDR1 SEHNR and CDR2 FQNEAQ (reference sequence). CDR3 protein: CASSPGLAGGPATYEQYF. The CDR3, as DNA: TGTGCCAGCAGCCCGGGACTAGCGGGAGGGCCTGCGACCTACGAGCAGTACTTC. Full variable domain (missing parts from reference TRBV7-9 and TRBJ2-7): DTGVSQNPRHKITKRGQNVTFRCDPISEHNRLYWYRQTLGQGPEFLTYFQNEAQLEKSRLLSDRFSAERPKGSFSTLEIQRTEQGDSAMYLCASSPGLAGGPATYEQYFGPGTRLTVT.

This clonotype turned up a few times. This chain joins TRBV7-9 and TRBJ2-2, with TRBD2 matching over 11 bases. The J segment lost 1 base and the V segment lost 7 bases, leaving 2 bases of the junction unmatched. The CDR3 is made up of 15 amino acids. Germline V gene sequence: CDR1 SEHNR, CDR2 FQNEAQ (reference sequence). CDR3: CASKGTSGNTGELFF. The CDR3 DNA sequence: TGTGCCAGCAAAGGGACTAGCGGGAACACCGGGGAGCTGTTTTTT.

This sequence joins TRBV4-1 and TRBJ1-5; D is ambiguous. The assigned J gene may be wrong: the sequence end matches TRBJ2-3 better. Germline loops: CDR1 MGHRA, CDR2 YSYEKL. This CDR3 comprises 13 residues. The CDR3 DNA follows: TGCGCCAGCAGCCAATCGAGCAATCAGCCCCAGTATTTT. It specifies CASSQSSNQPQYF.

This chain links TRBV18 with TRBJ1-4; possible D gene TRBD1, 5 bases. With 4 bases removed from V and 2 bases from J, the gap between germline ends came to 8 bases. This CDR3 contains 14 residues. The germline V gene encodes CDR1 KGHSH and CDR2 LQKENI. CDR3 loop: CASSRRDTNEKLFF. The CDR3 DNA follows: TGTGCCAGCTCACGCAGGGATACTAATGAAAAACTGTTTTTT.

Only a few counts were recorded for this clonotype. The chain is built from TRBV7-2 and TRBJ2-5; D is perhaps TRBD2 (6 bases). The CDR3 has 13 residues. CDR1 SGHTA and CDR2 FQGNSA come from the germline V gene. V was cut by 7 bases and J by 4 bases, with 13 bases left in between. The CDR3 region has the DNA TGTGCCAGCACCCCGGGGGTTCGAGAGACCCAGTACTTC. Protein product: CASTPGVRETQYF.

The chain is built from TRBV7-2 and TRBJ1-4; weak D call: TRBD1 (5 bases). With 6 bases removed from V and 3 bases from J, the gap between germline ends came to 8 bases. The CDR3 extends over 13 amino acids. CDR1 is SGHTA, CDR2 FQGNSA, per germline. The CDR3 region has the DNA TGTGCCAGCAGTCAGGGTGCTAATGAAAAACTGTTTTTT. Translated, it gives CASSQGANEKLFF.

Only a few counts were recorded for this clonotype. This chain connects TRBV11-2 to TRBJ2-4, with TRBD1 matching 8 bases. This CDR3 contains 15 residues. With 5 bases clipped from V and 7 bases from J, the junction kept 10 bases outside the gene matches. Germline CDR1 reads SGHAT; CDR2 reads FQNNGV. The CDR3 nucleotides are TGTGCCAGCAGCACGGGACAGGCGGGTATTAACATTCAGTACTTC. The encoded protein is CASSTGQAGINIQYF.

J is TRBJ2-1 and V is TRBV9; TRBD2 agrees at 8 bases. This CDR3 comprises 16 residues. Losses at the gene ends were 0 bases for V and 4 bases for J; bases not matched to a gene: 6. In germline, CDR1 is SGDLS, CDR2 YYNGEE. CDR3 nucleotides: TGTGCCAGCAGCGTAGGGAGTAGCGGGATTTACAATGAGCAGTTCTTC. Protein sequence: CASSVGSSGIYNEQFF.

The V and J genes are TRBV12-3 or TRBV12-4 and TRBJ1-6, with 7 bases aligning to TRBD1. V lost 2 bases to trimming and J lost 10 bases; unmatched junction nucleotides: 8. This CDR3 has 15 amino acids. CDR3 DNA sequence: TGTGCCAGCAGTTTAAACCCGACAGGGAGGTCACCCCTCCACTTT. Translating gives CASSLNPTGRSPLHF.

This clonotype is deemed medium-sized. V usage is TRBV7-2 and J usage is TRBJ1-1, with TRBD1 matching 7 bases. CDR3 length: 15 residues. Germline trimming cut 5 bases from V and 0 bases from J; bases unmatched to any gene: 6. Germline V gene sequence: CDR1 SGHTA, CDR2 FQGNSA. The CDR3 spells CASSPGTAMNTEAFF. CDR3 DNA: TGTGCCAGCAGCCCCGGGACAGCTATGAACACTGAAGCTTTCTTT. Supplemented by reference TRBV7-2 and TRBJ1-1, the full variable domain reads GAGVSQSPSNKVTEKGKDVELRCDPISGHTALYWYRQSLGQGLEFLIYFQGNSAPDKSGLPSDRFSAERTGGSVSTLTIQRTQQEDSAVYLCASSPGTAMNTEAFFGQGTRLTVV.

The chain joins TRBV20-1 to TRBJ1-1; 9 nucleotides align to TRBD1. CDR1 is DFQATT and CDR2 is SNEGSKA in the germline V gene (reference sequence). The CDR3 contains 13 residues. The V gene end was trimmed by 6 bases and the J gene end by 2 bases; junction bases not matched to a gene: 4. The CDR3 sequence is CSANRGRNTEAFF. CDR3 bases: TGCAGTGCAAACAGGGGGCGAAACACTGAAGCTTTCTTT.

The CDR3 loop reads CASSLEAAPNTEAFF. For the CDR3, the DNA is TGCGCCAGCAGCTTGGAGGCAGCGCCGAACACTGAAGCTTTCTTT. This chain uses TRBV5-1 with TRBJ1-1; D not certain. The CDR3 has 15 residues. Trimming left V 0 bases short and J 1 base short, with 10 bases between. Germline V gives CDR1 SGHRS, CDR2 YFSETQ. Using reference TRBV5-1 and TRBJ1-1 for the parts outside the CDR3, the full variable domain is KAGVTQTPRYLIKTRGQQVTLSCSPISGHRSVSWYQQTPGQGLQFLFEYFSETQRNKGNFPGRFSGRQFSNSRSEMNVSTLELGDSALYLCASSLEAAPNTEAFFGQGTRLTVV.

A remark on this clonotype: A single base separates this from a much larger clone, so it may be a read error. J is TRBJ2-2 and V is TRBV11-2; TRBD2 matches at 12 bases. Germline values: CDR1 SGHAT, CDR2 FQNNGV. The CDR3 totals 16 residues. The chain's CDR3 is CASSFTLAGGSGKLFF. The DNA of the CDR3 is TGTGCCAGCAGCTTCACACTAGCGGGAGGTTCCGGGAAGCTGTTTTTT.

By its share, this clonotype is medium-sized. The chain recombines TRBV4-1 with TRBJ1-5; D remains ambiguous. V was pared by 5 bases and J by 0 bases, with 17 bases between. Germline-derived CDR1 and CDR2 are MGHRA and YSYEKL. The CDR3 length is 17 residues. This chain's CDR3 is CASSLLLTEYSNQPQHF. CDR3 DNA: TGCGCCAGCAGCTTACTCCTGACGGAGTATAGCAATCAGCCCCAGCATTTT.

This chain joins TRBV3-1 and TRBJ2-7; no reliable D call. Trimming stripped 1 base from V and 7 bases from J, with 11 bases between. This CDR3 has 13 amino acids. Germline values: CDR1 LGHDT, CDR2 YNNKEL (reference sequence). The CDR3 loop is CASSQVRLGEQYF. The DNA of the CDR3 is TGTGCCAGCAGCCAAGTCCGCCTCGGTGAGCAGTACTTC.

The rearrangement links TRBV18 to TRBJ2-3; D is undetermined. The CDR3 extends over 17 amino acids. Trimming cost V 3 bases and J 0 bases, with 16 bases left between them. Germline V gene sequence: CDR1 KGHSH, CDR2 LQKENI. CDR3 amino acids: CASSPTRARSSTDTQYF. The CDR3 DNA is TGTGCCAGCTCACCTACCCGGGCACGCTCGAGCACAGATACGCAGTATTTT.

This clonotype was detected only a few times. The chain joins TRBV5-1 to TRBJ1-1; D possibly corresponds to TRBD1 (5 bases). The CDR3 covers 15 residues. V was shortened by 3 bases and J by 1 base, with 13 bases between the two germline ends. Germline CDR1 reads SGHRS; CDR2 reads YFSETQ. CDR3 in DNA: TGCGCCAGCAGCTATACCCCGGGGGAGAACACTGAAGCTTTCTTT. The encoded protein is CASSYTPGENTEAFF.

The V call is TRBV5-1, the J call TRBJ2-3, with no clear D. Trimming left V 4 bases short and J 4 bases short, with 13 bases between. From germline, CDR1 is SGHRS and CDR2 YFSETQ. The CDR3 is 14 amino acids. CDR3 region: CASSPDVVADTQYF. CDR3 nucleotides: TGCGCCAGCAGCCCTGACGTAGTCGCAGATACGCAGTATTTT. The variable domain in full, completed from reference TRBV5-1 and TRBJ2-3, reads KAGVTQTPRYLIKTRGQQVTLSCSPISGHRSVSWYQQTPGQGLQFLFEYFSETQRNKGNFPGRFSGRQFSNSRSEMNVSTLELGDSALYLCASSPDVVADTQYFGPGTRLTVL.

The gene calls are TRBV6-6 and TRBJ2-1; D is unclear. Per the germline V gene, CDR1 is MNHNY and CDR2 is SVGAGI (reference sequence). This CDR3 region has 15 residues. Trimming shortened V by 8 bases and J by 0 bases, and 14 bases separated the two germline ends. The CDR3 protein is CASVPEVSSYNEQFF. CDR3 sequence (DNA): TGTGCCAGCGTCCCTGAGGTTAGCTCCTACAATGAGCAGTTCTTC.